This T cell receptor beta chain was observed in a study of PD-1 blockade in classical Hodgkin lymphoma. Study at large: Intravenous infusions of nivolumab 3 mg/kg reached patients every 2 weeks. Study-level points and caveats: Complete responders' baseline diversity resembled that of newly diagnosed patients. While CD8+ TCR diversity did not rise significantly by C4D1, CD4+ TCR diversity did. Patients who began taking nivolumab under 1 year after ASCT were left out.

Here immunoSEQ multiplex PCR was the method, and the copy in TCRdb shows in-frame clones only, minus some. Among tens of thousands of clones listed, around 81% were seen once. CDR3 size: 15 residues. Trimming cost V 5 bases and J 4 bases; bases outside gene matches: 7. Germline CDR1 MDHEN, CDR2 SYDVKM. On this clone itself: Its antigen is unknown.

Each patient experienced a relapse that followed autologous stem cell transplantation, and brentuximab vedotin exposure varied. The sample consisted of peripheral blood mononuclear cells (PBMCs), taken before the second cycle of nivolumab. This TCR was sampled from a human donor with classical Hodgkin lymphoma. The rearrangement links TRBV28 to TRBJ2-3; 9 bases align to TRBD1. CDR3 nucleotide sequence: TGTGCCAGCAGTCGACGGACAGGGGTTTCAGATACGCAGTATTTT. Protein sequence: CASSRRTGVSDTQYF.